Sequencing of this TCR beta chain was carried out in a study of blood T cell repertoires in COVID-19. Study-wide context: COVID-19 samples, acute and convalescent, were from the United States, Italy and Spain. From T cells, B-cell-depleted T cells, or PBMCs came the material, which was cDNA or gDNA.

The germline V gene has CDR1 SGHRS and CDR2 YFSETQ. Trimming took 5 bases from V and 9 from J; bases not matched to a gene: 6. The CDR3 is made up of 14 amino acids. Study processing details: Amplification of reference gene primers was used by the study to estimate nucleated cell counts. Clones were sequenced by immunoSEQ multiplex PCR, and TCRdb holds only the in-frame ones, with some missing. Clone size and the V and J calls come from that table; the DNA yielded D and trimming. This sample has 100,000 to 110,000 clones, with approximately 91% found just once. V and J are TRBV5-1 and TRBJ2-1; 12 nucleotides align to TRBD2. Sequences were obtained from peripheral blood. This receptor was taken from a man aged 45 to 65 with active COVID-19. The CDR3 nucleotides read TGCGCCAGCAGGCTAGCGGGAGGGAGCGGTGAGCAGTTCTTC. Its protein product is CASRLAGGSGEQFF.